This T cell receptor (beta chain) was observed in a study of control samples from healthy donors and cancer patients. Measured with immunoSEQ multiplex PCR; TCRdb has only the in-frame clones, and not every one. Of around 120,000 clones in the sample, around 91% were seen once. J lost 7 bases, V lost 6 bases, and 5 bases had no gene match. The V gene's germline CDR1 is MNHEY and CDR2 SMNVEV (reference sequence). CDR3 size: 13 residues. The sequencing sample was made of PBMCs. The chain recombines TRBV27 with TRBJ1-2; the match to TRBD1 covers 10 bases. This receptor was obtained from a woman aged 50 to 60 with colorectal cancer. The CDR3 DNA reads TGTGCCAGCAGCGACAGGGGGCTTGGTGGCTACACCTTC. Residues: CASSDRGLGGYTF.